The TCR beta chain under discussion was sequenced for a study of post-analysis software for immune sequencing data. Overall study findings and caveats: Patients carried a handful of TRBV segments more frequently than controls did, and TRBV5-6, TRBV5-1 and TRBV20-1 were among them.

The authors incorporated unique molecular identifiers into the TCR beta cDNA libraries. TCRdb itself ran the PCR reads through MiXCR, one entry per CDR3 protein. This sample has just over 250,000 distinct CDR3 sequences, with 35% to 45% found just once. A word on this clonotype: As yet, its antigen is unknown.

The junction had 6 bases not matched to a gene; V was cut back by 4 bases and J by 8 bases. The CDR3 loop spans 13 amino acids. The sample taken for sequencing was blood. The V gene is TRBV12-3 or TRBV12-4, the J gene TRBJ1-2, with 8 bases matching TRBD1. The receptor was derived from a girl between 5 and 17 years old with multiple sclerosis. CDR3 protein: CASSSDRAEGYTF. CDR3 sequence (DNA): TGTGCCAGCAGTTCGGACAGGGCAGAGGGCTACACCTTC.